This T cell receptor beta chain was recorded in a study of cytomegalovirus exposure and HLA in healthy donors. This clone appeared a few times. The antigen is unknown. General study results and limits: For presence/absence analyses, sequencing depth was assumed to be roughly uniform across donors.

V shed 6 bases and J shed 4 bases, with 19 bases lying between them. CDR3 length equals 16 residues. CDR1 is WNHNN, CDR2 SYGVQD, per germline (reference sequence). It was with 60 Vbeta and 13 Jbeta primers that the PCR ran. Libraries were prepared by immunoSEQ multiplex PCR; TCRdb keeps only in-frame clonotypes and omits some of them. The sample has 100,000 to 150,000 clones; approximately 8.8% are singletons. The rearrangement uses TRBV10-1 and TRBJ1-3, with a possible D match to TRBD1 (5 bases). Sample: PBMCs. The origin of this receptor is a man in his forties in good health and CMV-seronegative. DNA of the CDR3: TGCGCCAGCAGAATACGGCCGGGGGAAAAGGGAAACACCATATATTTT. This translates into CASRIRPGEKGNTIYF.